This TCR beta chain comes out of a study of blood T cells in healthy people across ages. General study points: Long-lived and aged donors differed, with more naive CD4+ cells and higher diversity in the long-lived. Correlation between TCR beta diversity and naive T cell percentage was strong.

The CDR3 is 14 residues long. Germline V CDR1 and CDR2: SGHTA, FQGNSA. V was cut by 4 bases and J by 8 bases, with 14 bases left in between. Isolating PBMCs gave at least 6 million of these cells per sample. Sample-barcoded 5' priming and a J-beta primer mix drove a second PCR of 7 to 11 cycles. Every cDNA molecule carried a tag from a template-switch adaptor bearing 12 random nucleotides. Via MiXCR, TCRdb re-called the 5' RACE reads, giving one row per CDR3 protein. The sample includes hundreds of thousands of distinct CDR3 sequences, approximately 30% seen only once; the top ten take about 15%. A note on this clonotype: What it binds is not known. Just one base apart from a much larger clone, this may be a read error.

The material sequenced was blood. The rearrangement uses TRBV7-2 and TRBJ1-4; D is unclear. This receptor was obtained from a woman older than 75 in good health. Here the CDR3 reads CASSSSVSVEKLFF. The CDR3 DNA is TGTGCCAGCAGCTCGTCGGTTTCTGTCGAAAAACTGTTTTTT.